This T cell receptor beta chain was sequenced during a study of blood T cell repertoires in COVID-19. Across the whole study: Whether acute or convalescent, the COVID-19 samples came from the United States, Italy and Spain. T cells, B-cell-depleted T cells, or PBMCs provided the cDNA or gDNA that served as material.

After removal of 2 bases from V and 2 bases from J, the junction contained 8 bases not matched to a gene. CDR1 and CDR2 (germline): MNHEY, SVGEGT. This CDR3 has 18 residues. This clone showed up just once. Methods used by the authors: The assay estimated nucleated cells by amplifying reference gene primers. Libraries were prepared by immunoSEQ multiplex PCR; TCRdb keeps only in-frame clonotypes and omits some of them. V and J calls and clone size follow that table, whereas D and trimming were derived from the DNA. This table holds 200,000 to 300,000 clones, around 86% found once. This chain joins TRBV6-2 or TRBV6-3 and TRBJ2-3, with 12 bases matching TRBD2. The clonotype comes from a man older than 75 with acute or convalescent COVID-19. Sequenced material: peripheral blood. The CDR3 is CASSYGLAGGNPTDTQYF. The CDR3, as DNA: TGTGCCAGCAGTTACGGGCTAGCGGGGGGGAACCCCACAGATACGCAGTATTTT.